These 20 T cell receptor beta chains were all obtained from the same sample, sequenced in a study of T cells in Graves' hyperthyroidism and ophthalmopathy. It was RNA transcripts that yielded the amplified TCR beta CDR3 regions. When the TCR CDR3 underwent first-round RT-PCR, the HTBI primer set was used. TCRdb re-called the multiplex PCR reads through MiXCR, storing one row per CDR3 protein. Of some 320,000 distinct CDR3 sequences listed, roughly 15% were seen once; the top ten hold 34%. Source material: blood. These receptors were taken from a middle-aged woman with Graves' ophthalmopathy.

With regard to this clonotype: This may be a read error: a much more frequent sequence differs by one nucleotide. The chain links TRBV2 to TRBJ1-3, with no clear D. CDR3 length equals 12 residues. CDR1 SNHLY and CDR2 FYNNEI come from the germline V gene. The CDR3 DNA is TGTGCCAGCATACGGGCTGGAAACACCGTATATTTT. This codes for CASIRAGNTVYF.

The rearrangement joins TRBV5-1 to TRBJ2-3; D gene ambiguous. In germline, CDR1 is SGHRS, CDR2 YFSETQ. V was trimmed by 3 bases and J by 3 bases, leaving 14 bases between them. The length of the CDR3 is 15 residues. The CDR3 DNA reads TGCGCCAGCAGCTCTCCTCCAGAAATGACAGATACGCAGTATTTT. As protein: CASSSPPEMTDTQYF.

This clonotype was counted only a few times. The genes are TRBV19 and TRBJ2-2; 7 bases fit TRBD1. Trimming at V came to 9 bases and at J to 7 bases, leaving 14 bases not matched to a gene. The CDR3 spans 15 residues. In germline, CDR1 is LNHDA, CDR2 SQIVND (reference sequence). The CDR3 region is CASTGGLGTVGELFF. The CDR3 DNA sequence: TGTGCCAGCACTGGAGGCCTGGGGACAGTCGGGGAGCTGTTTTTT.

For this clonotype: The junction departs from the called germline gene at one end, perhaps through a read error. The gene calls are TRBV20-1 and TRBJ2-7, with D unclear. The germline V gene has CDR1 DFQATT and CDR2 SNEGSKA (reference sequence). The CDR3 totals 11 residues. The CDR3 spells CSAGDRYEQYF. In nucleotides, the CDR3 is TGCAGTGCTGGAGACCGATACGAGCAGTACTTC.

Ten or more counts support this clonotype. The chain carries TRBV20-1 and TRBJ2-1, with D possibly TRBD2 on 7 matching bases. The CDR3 loop spans 13 amino acids. V was trimmed by 8 bases and J by 2 bases, leaving 13 bases between them. From germline, CDR1 is DFQATT and CDR2 SNEGSKA (reference sequence). The CDR3 sequence is CSTRGGTYNEQFF. The CDR3 DNA reads as TGCAGTACAAGGGGGGGCACCTACAATGAGCAGTTCTTC.

This clonotype was picked up many times. The CDR3 loop is CATSKRDLTNYGYTF. In DNA, the CDR3 is TGTGCCACCAGCAAGCGGGACCTGACTAACTATGGCTACACCTTC. The chain employs TRBV15 and TRBJ1-2, with TRBD1 as a possible D gene (5 bases). CDR1 and CDR2 (germline): LNHNV, YYDKDF (reference sequence). There are 15 residues in the CDR3. Trimming cost V 4 bases and J 0 bases, with 12 bases left between them.

This clonotype was detected many times. The chain joins TRBV7-9 to TRBJ1-2; a possible D gene is TRBD1 (6 bases). This CDR3 contains 15 residues. V lost 2 bases and J lost 0, with 10 bases in between. Per the germline V gene, CDR1 is SEHNR and CDR2 is FQNEAQ (reference sequence). CDR3 sequence reads: CASSLNTGTNYGYTF. CDR3 DNA sequence: TGTGCCAGCAGCTTAAACACAGGGACTAACTATGGCTACACCTTC. Together with reference TRBV7-9 and TRBJ1-2, the CDR3 gives the full variable domain: DTGVSQNPRHKITKRGQNVTFRCDPISEHNRLYWYRQTLGQGPEFLTYFQNEAQLEKSRLLSDRFSAERPKGSFSTLEIQRTEQGDSAMYLCASSLNTGTNYGYTFGSGTRLTVV.

The chain joins TRBV7-2 to TRBJ2-2; possible D gene TRBD2, 7 bases. This CDR3 spans 17 amino acids. The germline CDR1 and CDR2 sequences are SGHTA and FQGNSA. V lost 5 bases, J lost 6 bases, and 22 bases lay in between. CDR3 in DNA: TGTGCCAGCAGCGGGGGGGGCGGGGGCGGCACGTCCGGGGAGCTGTTTTTT. Protein product: CASSGGGGGGTSGELFF.

V is TRBV4-1 and J is TRBJ2-7; 10 bases are a match to TRBD2. The germline CDR1 and CDR2 sequences are MGHRA and YSYEKL. The CDR3 has 15 amino acids. After removal of 1 base from V and 3 bases from J, the junction contained 3 bases not matched to a gene. The CDR3 spells CASSQALAGNYEQYF. In DNA, the CDR3 is TGCGCCAGCAGCCAAGCACTAGCGGGGAACTACGAGCAGTACTTC.

This clonotype has more than one count but fewer than ten. This chain links TRBV19 with TRBJ1-2; no reliable D call. The germline V gene encodes CDR1 LNHDA and CDR2 SQIVND (reference sequence). V dropped 8 bases and J dropped 4 bases, with 14 bases sitting between them. The length of the CDR3 is 13 residues. DNA for the CDR3: TGTGCCAGTCTTGGAGATTTATTCTATGGCTACACCTTC. It translates to CASLGDLFYGYTF.

This clonotype showed up many times. The chain carries TRBV5-1 and TRBJ1-5; 8 bases line up with TRBD1. The CDR3 runs to 15 residues. Per the germline V gene, CDR1 is SGHRS and CDR2 is YFSETQ. V lost 4 bases to trimming and J lost 0 bases; unmatched junction nucleotides: 3. CDR3 protein: CASSQTGDSNQPQHF. CDR3 bases: TGCGCCAGCAGCCAGACAGGGGATAGCAATCAGCCCCAGCATTTT.

This clonotype was seen repeatedly, ten times or more. The chain couples TRBV20-1 to TRBJ2-3; 12 bases are a match to TRBD2. The CDR3 contains 17 residues. CDR1 is DFQATT and CDR2 is SNEGSKA in the germline V gene (reference sequence). Losses at the gene ends were 5 bases for V and 3 bases for J; bases not matched to a gene: 12. CDR3 region: CSAQGLAGRRGTDTQYF. In nucleotides, the CDR3 is TGCAGTGCTCAGGGACTAGCGGGTCGACGCGGGACAGATACGCAGTATTTT.

This clonotype was seen repeatedly, ten times or more. The CDR3 nucleotides are TGTGCCAGCGATGGGACAGGGTTTTACCAGCCCCAGCATTTT. Encoded protein: CASDGTGFYQPQHF. This chain joins TRBV2 and TRBJ1-5; 9 bases map to TRBD1. Germline lookup yields CDR1 SNHLY and CDR2 FYNNEI. This CDR3 is 14 amino acids long. Trimming at V came to 8 bases and at J to 7 bases, leaving 9 bases not matched to a gene.

In its sample, this clonotype was seen many times. V usage is TRBV6-1 and J usage is TRBJ1-3; D is unresolved. Germline V gene lookup returns CDR1 MNHNS and CDR2 SASEGT. V dropped 5 bases and J dropped 4 bases, with 12 bases sitting between them. This CDR3 has 14 residues. The CDR3 is CASSPSRGGNTIYF. As DNA, the CDR3 is TGTGCCAGCAGTCCTTCTCGAGGGGGAAACACCATATATTTT.

This clonotype was detected ten times or more. The gene calls are TRBV5-1 and TRBJ2-3; 10 positions match TRBD1. CDR1 is SGHRS and CDR2 is YFSETQ in the germline V gene. The length of the CDR3 is 16 residues. The V and J ends lost 4 bases and 5 bases, in that order; junction bases with no gene match: 10. The CDR3 sequence is CASSPPETGGKDTQYF. Here the CDR3 DNA reads TGCGCCAGCAGCCCGCCCGAGACAGGGGGCAAAGATACGCAGTATTTT.

This clonotype came up many times. The V gene is TRBV10-1, the J gene TRBJ2-5, with D perhaps matching TRBD1 (6 bases). Germline loops: CDR1 WNHNN, CDR2 SYGVQD (reference sequence). CDR3 size: 13 residues. The V end lost 9 bases, the J end lost 1 base, and 12 bases lay between the germline ends. CDR3 in amino acids: CASSRGSQETQYF. The CDR3 bases are TGCGCCAGTTCCAGGGGATCCCAAGAGACCCAGTACTTC.

This clonotype was seen at least ten times. The chain carries TRBV7-2 and TRBJ2-1; D is undetermined. CDR1 is SGHTA, CDR2 FQGNSA, per germline. CDR3 length: 13 residues. Trimming stripped 6 bases from V and 2 bases from J, with 8 bases between. CDR3 in amino acids: CASSSRPYNEQFF. The DNA of the CDR3 is TGTGCCAGCAGTTCGAGACCCTACAATGAGCAGTTCTTC. Filled out from reference TRBV7-2 and TRBJ2-1, the complete variable domain reads GAGVSQSPSNKVTEKGKDVELRCDPISGHTALYWYRQSLGQGLEFLIYFQGNSAPDKSGLPSDRFSAERTGGSVSTLTIQRTQQEDSAVYLCASSSRPYNEQFFGPGTRLTVL.

This clonotype occurred many times. V gene TRBV28 combines with J gene TRBJ2-2, with 7 bases fitting TRBD1. The CDR3 covers 15 residues. With 5 bases clipped from V and 0 bases from J, the junction kept 3 bases outside the gene matches. Germline V gives CDR1 MDHEN, CDR2 SYDVKM. CDR3 residues: CASSKTGPNTGELFF. In DNA, the CDR3 is TGTGCCAGCAGTAAGACAGGGCCGAACACCGGGGAGCTGTTTTTT.

At least ten counts were recorded for this clonotype. The chain combines TRBV12-3 or TRBV12-4 with TRBJ2-4; the D gene could be TRBD1 or TRBD2 (5 bases each). V lost 3 bases and J lost 9, with 12 bases in between. CDR3 length: 13 residues. CDR3 loop: CASSFGGEGIQYF. CDR3 bases: TGTGCCAGCAGTTTTGGGGGTGAGGGCATTCAGTACTTC.

The sample holds many counts of this clonotype. This chain joins TRBV20-1 and TRBJ2-1; D uncertain. V lost 5 bases to trimming and J lost 0 bases, with 14 bases between them. The CDR3 is 15 amino acids. Germline V gene lookup returns CDR1 DFQATT and CDR2 SNEGSKA (reference sequence). CDR3 protein: CSAGRLESSYNEQFF. CDR3 DNA sequence: TGCAGTGCTGGACGACTGGAGAGCTCCTACAATGAGCAGTTCTTC.